The next 28 T cell receptor beta chains were all read from a single sample in a study of cytomegalovirus exposure and HLA in healthy donors. Researchers ran the PCR with 60 Vbeta and 13 Jbeta primers. Produced via immunoSEQ multiplex PCR; TCRdb's table is partial and in-frame only. Here the sample spans 80,000 or so clones, roughly 70% being singletons. Sample: PBMCs. These receptors originate from a man between 60 and 75 years old in good health and CMV-seropositive.

This chain uses TRBV5-1 with TRBJ1-1; 9 bases align to TRBD1. Per germline, CDR1 SGHRS and CDR2 YFSETQ. The CDR3 spans 16 residues. The V segment lost 2 bases and the J segment 1 base; nucleotides outside the gene matches: 6. In nucleotides, the CDR3 is TGCGCCAGCAGCTTACAAGGGACAGGGCGGAACACTGAAGCTTTCTTT. This codes for CASSLQGTGRNTEAFF.

This clone was seen a single time. CDR3: CASSRGDQETQYF. CDR3 sequence (DNA): TGTGCCAGCAGTCGGGGGGACCAAGAGACCCAGTACTTC. This chain uses TRBV2 with TRBJ2-5; 7 bases are a match to TRBD2. CDR1 is SNHLY, CDR2 FYNNEI, per germline. The length of the CDR3 is 13 residues. V dropped 5 bases and J dropped 0; count of bases not matched to a gene: 0.

This chain uses TRBV7-9 with TRBJ2-5; 7 bases map to TRBD2. Germline CDR1 SEHNR, CDR2 FQNEAQ (reference sequence). CDR3 length: 16 amino acids. Trimming at V came to 5 bases and at J to 4 bases, leaving 13 bases not matched to a gene. The CDR3 DNA sequence: TGTGCCAGCAGCGCCCCGGGGGAGGGTAGCGGAGAGACCCAGTACTTC. Amino acid sequence: CASSAPGEGSGETQYF.

This clone was detected a few times. The chain links TRBV7-9 to TRBJ2-3; 7 bases fit TRBD1. V gave up 5 bases and J gave up 3 bases; unmatched junction bases: 11. Germline lookup yields CDR1 SEHNR and CDR2 FQNEAQ (reference sequence). CDR3 length: 16 amino acids. The CDR3 reads CASSGPTGFLTDTQYF. The CDR3 DNA is TGTGCCAGCAGCGGACCGACAGGGTTTTTGACAGATACGCAGTATTTT.

The chain uses TRBV11-3 and TRBJ2-1; 8 bases line up with TRBD2. Germline V gene data show CDR1 as SGHNT and CDR2 as YENEEA. The length of the CDR3 is 15 residues. V shed 5 bases, J shed 2 bases, and the junction held 5 bases outside the gene matches. This CDR3 is CASSRRGAPYNEQFF. CDR3 bases: TGTGCCAGCAGCCGGCGGGGGGCCCCCTACAATGAGCAGTTCTTC. Based on the CDR3 plus reference TRBV11-3 and TRBJ2-1, the full variable domain is EAGVVQSPRYKIIEKKQPVAFWCNPISGHNTLYWYLQNLGQGPELLIRYENEEAVDDSQLPKDRFSAERLKGVDSTLKIQPAELGDSAVYLCASSRRGAPYNEQFFGPGTRLTVL.

This chain joins TRBV19 and TRBJ2-1; 8 bases match TRBD1. V shed 8 bases and J 0 bases; nucleotides not matched to a gene: 6. The CDR3 totals 15 residues. Germline V lookup: CDR1 LNHDA, CDR2 SQIVND (reference sequence). CDR3 in amino acids: CASSDRAFSYNEQFF. DNA of the CDR3: TGTGCCAGTTCGGACAGGGCTTTCTCCTACAATGAGCAGTTCTTC.

V usage is TRBV5-1 and J usage is TRBJ2-7, with 9 bases identical to TRBD1. This CDR3 spans 15 amino acids. The trim removed 5 bases at V and 3 bases at J, leaving 9 bases unmatched. CDR1 and CDR2 (germline): SGHRS, YFSETQ. The CDR3 nucleotides read TGCGCCAGCAGTCCCGGGACAGGGCGACTCTACGAGCAGTACTTC. It yields the protein CASSPGTGRLYEQYF.

CDR3 region: CASSQGVGEETQYF. The CDR3 bases are TGCGCCAGCAGCCAAGGAGTCGGGGAAGAGACCCAGTACTTC. V gene TRBV4-1 combines with J gene TRBJ2-5; D perhaps matches TRBD2 (5 bases). The CDR3 contains 14 residues. The V gene lost 1 base and the J gene lost 3 bases, with 9 bases spanning the gap. Germline assignment: CDR1 MGHRA and CDR2 YSYEKL.

This clone was seen only once. The CDR3 DNA reads TGCGCCAGCAGGGCGGTCGCGAGGAAGGAGACCCAGTACTTC. Protein sequence: CASRAVARKETQYF. The rearrangement links TRBV5-1 to TRBJ2-5; D remains unclear. This CDR3 is 14 amino acids long. With 5 bases removed from V and 5 bases from J, the gap between germline ends came to 16 bases. Germline V gene data show CDR1 as SGHRS and CDR2 as YFSETQ.

The CDR3 DNA reads as TGCGCCAGCAGCCAAAGGACAGGGGACGAGCAGTACTTC. It translates to CASSQRTGDEQYF. The V call is TRBV4-1, the J call TRBJ2-7, with TRBD1 identical over 9 bases. Germline CDR1 MGHRA, CDR2 YSYEKL. The V and J ends lost 2 bases and 5 bases, in that order; junction bases with no gene match: 1. The CDR3 length is 13 residues.

The V gene is TRBV11-2, the J gene TRBJ2-7; the D gene is possibly TRBD2 (5 bases). Germline values: CDR1 SGHAT, CDR2 FQNNGV. This CDR3 contains 15 residues. Trimming removed 5 bases at V and 0 bases at J, with 14 bases between. The CDR3 DNA sequence: TGTGCCAGCAGCCTAGCCGCCTGGAGCTCCTACGAGCAGTACTTC. Its protein is CASSLAAWSSYEQYF.

The chain has TRBV10-3 and TRBJ2-7, with D hard to call. Germline values: CDR1 ENHRY, CDR2 SYGVKD. The ends were cut back, 10 bases at V and 5 bases at J, with 15 bases in the middle. The CDR3 contains 12 residues. The CDR3 DNA reads TGTGCCACCTCCTCGAATGCGAACGAGCAGTACTTC. It codes for CATSSNANEQYF.

The chain employs TRBV10-1 and TRBJ2-1; TRBD1 aligns across 7 bases. This CDR3 is 14 amino acids long. Germline CDR1 reads WNHNN; CDR2 reads SYGVQD (reference sequence). Losses at the gene ends were 5 bases for V and 8 bases for J; bases not matched to a gene: 9. Here the CDR3 DNA reads TGCGCCAGCAGTTCCGGGACAGCTGTCCATGAGCAGTTCTTC. It encodes CASSSGTAVHEQFF.

This chain links TRBV19 with TRBJ2-3; D is perhaps TRBD2 (5 bases). The CDR3 totals 14 residues. The V end was cut by 1 base, the J end by 4 bases, with 9 bases between. Germline loops: CDR1 LNHDA, CDR2 SQIVND (reference sequence). DNA for the CDR3: TGTGCCAGTAGTATAGTCGCGGAGGCAGATACGCAGTATTTT. Protein sequence: CASSIVAEADTQYF.

The chain links TRBV11-2 to TRBJ2-7, with 11 nucleotides matching TRBD2. V shed 5 bases, J shed 3 bases, and the junction held 3 bases outside the gene matches. This CDR3 is 14 amino acids long. The germline V gene has CDR1 SGHAT and CDR2 FQNNGV. CDR3: CASSIAGGLYEQYF. CDR3 DNA: TGTGCCAGCAGCATAGCGGGGGGGCTCTACGAGCAGTACTTC. Full variable domain (rest looked up from reference TRBV11-2 and TRBJ2-7): EAGVAQSPRYKIIEKRQSVAFWCNPISGHATLYWYQQILGQGPKLLIQFQNNGVVDDSQLPKDRFSAERLKGVDSTLKIQPAKLEDSAVYLCASSIAGGLYEQYFGPGTRLTVT.

This chain uses TRBV10-1 with TRBJ2-2; TRBD1 matches 7 bases. Trimming removed 5 bases from V and 5 bases from J; junction bases left unmatched: 5. Per the germline V gene, CDR1 is WNHNN and CDR2 is SYGVQD (reference sequence). The CDR3 is 14 amino acids. The CDR3 loop is CASSRLTGTGELFF. The CDR3 DNA is TGCGCCAGCAGTAGGTTGACAGGGACCGGGGAGCTGTTTTTT.

This clone has just a few counts. The J gene is TRBJ2-7, the V gene TRBV28; possibly TRBD2 for D (6 bases). Germline V gene data show CDR1 as MDHEN and CDR2 as SYDVKM. The CDR3 sequence is 14 residues long. V was pared by 3 bases and J by 7 bases, with 16 bases between. The CDR3 DNA sequence: TGTGCCAGCAGTTTGAGAGCGGGTCCAAGGGAGCAGTACTTC. Protein: CASSLRAGPREQYF.

V and J are TRBV7-9 and TRBJ2-7; TRBD2 matches 9 bases. V trimming: 5 bases; J trimming: 3 bases; junction bases outside the gene matches: 14. This CDR3 spans 17 amino acids. Germline-derived CDR1 and CDR2 are SEHNR and FQNEAQ (reference sequence). The DNA of the CDR3 is TGTGCCAGCAGCGACCTCCCAGGACTAGCGTACGGCTACGAGCAGTACTTC. Translated: CASSDLPGLAYGYEQYF. Full variable domain (remainder filled in from reference TRBV7-9 and TRBJ2-7): DTGVSQNPRHKITKRGQNVTFRCDPISEHNRLYWYRQTLGQGPEFLTYFQNEAQLEKSRLLSDRFSAERPKGSFSTLEIQRTEQGDSAMYLCASSDLPGLAYGYEQYFGPGTRLTVT.

The chain has TRBV7-2 and TRBJ2-7, with D perhaps TRBD1 (5 bases). V shed 3 bases and J shed 0 bases, with 12 bases lying between them. Germline loops: CDR1 SGHTA, CDR2 FQGNSA. The CDR3 totals 15 residues. CDR3 region: CASSLDGASSYEQYF. CDR3 in DNA: TGTGCCAGCAGCTTGGATGGGGCTAGCTCCTACGAGCAGTACTTC.

The V and J genes are TRBV7-9 and TRBJ2-7; D may be TRBD2 (6 bases). This CDR3 is 15 amino acids long. Trimming removed 6 bases from V and 6 bases from J, with 21 bases in between. Germline-derived CDR1 and CDR2 are SEHNR and FQNEAQ (reference sequence). In DNA, the CDR3 is TGTGCCAGCAGTCCCACCGGGGGAGAGGGAGGCGAGCAGTACTTC. It translates to CASSPTGGEGGEQYF.

The CDR3 region is CASSRTGGEDQPQHF. The DNA for the CDR3 is TGCGCCAGCAGCCGGACAGGGGGCGAAGATCAGCCCCAGCATTTT. This chain joins TRBV5-1 and TRBJ1-5, with 11 bases fitting TRBD1. Unmatched junction bases numbered 5, after V lost 4 bases and J lost 5 bases. The CDR3 covers 15 residues. Germline V gene sequence: CDR1 SGHRS, CDR2 YFSETQ.

The V call is TRBV10-2, the J call TRBJ2-2; 7 nucleotides align to TRBD2. V lost 8 bases and J lost 7; bases outside the gene matches: 10. Germline CDR1 is WSHSY and CDR2 is SAAADI. The CDR3 runs to 14 residues. The CDR3 coding sequence is TGCGCCAGCCAAGTGGGGGGGATCAACGGGGAGCTGTTTTTT. Translated, it gives CASQVGGINGELFF.

The chain joins TRBV28 to TRBJ1-4; possible D gene TRBD1, 6 bases. Germline V gene lookup returns CDR1 MDHEN and CDR2 SYDVKM. V lost 3 bases and J lost 7, with 12 bases in between. The CDR3 consists of 14 residues. CDR3 residues: CASSLQGLSEKLFF. The DNA of the CDR3 is TGTGCCAGCAGTTTGCAGGGGCTAAGTGAAAAACTGTTTTTT.

This clone has a single count. The chain is built from TRBV4-3 and TRBJ2-7; 13 nucleotides align to TRBD2. Looked up from germline, CDR1 is LGHNA and CDR2 is YSLEER. Trimming cost V 3 bases and J 3 bases; bases outside gene matches: 11. The CDR3 contains 18 residues. The CDR3, as DNA: TGCGCCAGCAGCCAGGAGACTAGCGGGGGGACTATCAACTACGAGCAGTACTTC. This codes for CASSQETSGGTINYEQYF.

The chain recombines TRBV7-3 with TRBJ2-2; 10 bases align to TRBD1. Germline CDR1 and CDR2: SGHTA and FQGTGA. V shed 5 bases and J 5 bases; nucleotides not matched to a gene: 5. CDR3 length: 15 amino acids. CDR3 sequence (DNA): TGTGCCAGCAGCCACCGGGACAGGGGTACCGGGGAGCTGTTTTTT. This translates into CASSHRDRGTGELFF.

Turning to this clone: At one end the junction does not follow the germline gene, possibly because of a read error. The chain recombines TRBV5-1 with TRBJ2-7; maybe TRBD1 (6 bases). The CDR3 is 17 amino acids. Germline V gene sequence: CDR1 SGHRS, CDR2 YFSETQ. The CDR3 DNA is TGCGCCAGCAGTTTGGGGTCTGGGGGCGGGCACTCCTACGAGCAGTACTTC. The encoded protein is CASSLGSGGGHSYEQYF.

This rearrangement joins TRBV11-2 to TRBJ1-1; 8 bases are shared with TRBD1. This CDR3 has 15 residues. CDR1 and CDR2 (germline): SGHAT, FQNNGV. J gave up 1 base and V 4 bases, and 5 bases lay outside the gene matches. The CDR3 DNA reads TGTGCCAGCAGCTGGGCCGGACAGGGGAACACTGAAGCTTTCTTT. Its protein product is CASSWAGQGNTEAFF.

This clone turned up a few times. The J gene is TRBJ2-7, the V gene TRBV2; D possibly corresponds to TRBD2 (7 bases). The germline V and J ends were trimmed by 2 bases and 3 bases, with 8 bases remaining between them. Germline CDR1 SNHLY, CDR2 FYNNEI. This CDR3 is 13 amino acids long. CDR3 coding DNA: TGTGCCAGCAGTGAAAGGGGGGGCTACGAGCAGTACTTC. Amino acid sequence: CASSERGGYEQYF.